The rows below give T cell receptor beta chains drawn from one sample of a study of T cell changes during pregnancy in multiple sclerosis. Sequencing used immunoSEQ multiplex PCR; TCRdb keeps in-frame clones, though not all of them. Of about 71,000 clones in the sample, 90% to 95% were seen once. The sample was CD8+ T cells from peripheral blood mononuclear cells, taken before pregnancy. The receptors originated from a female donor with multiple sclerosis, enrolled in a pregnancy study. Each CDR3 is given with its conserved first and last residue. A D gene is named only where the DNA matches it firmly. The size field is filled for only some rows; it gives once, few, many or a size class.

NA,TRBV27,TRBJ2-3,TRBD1,CASSLSRGTGLTDTQYF,TGTGCCAGCAGTTTATCAAGGGGGACAGGGCTAACAGATACGCAGTATTTT
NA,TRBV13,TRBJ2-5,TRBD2,CASSLGLAGAYQETQYF,TGTGCCAGCAGCTTAGGGCTAGCGGGGGCCTACCAAGAGACCCAGTACTTC
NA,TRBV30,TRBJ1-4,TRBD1,CAGTTGGDEKLFF,TGTGCCGGTACCACAGGGGGCGACGAAAAACTGTTTTTT
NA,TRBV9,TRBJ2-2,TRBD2,CASSRTGGPPGELFF,TGTGCCAGCAGCAGAACGGGGGGGCCTCCCGGGGAGCTGTTTTTT
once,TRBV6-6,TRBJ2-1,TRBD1,CASSLRDRAVDEQFF,TGTGCCAGCAGTCTCCGGGACAGGGCCGTGGATGAGCAGTTCTTC
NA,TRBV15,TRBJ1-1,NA,CATSTRHPTGINTEAFF,TGTGCCACCAGCACCAGACACCCAACCGGAATCAACACTGAAGCTTTCTTT
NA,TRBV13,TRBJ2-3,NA,CASSLGAGWGVDTQYF,TGTGCCAGCAGCTTAGGGGCAGGGTGGGGGGTGGATACGCAGTATTTT
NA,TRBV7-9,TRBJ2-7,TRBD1,CAILQGQSSYEQYF,TGTGCCATTTTACAGGGACAGTCTTCCTACGAGCAGTACTTC
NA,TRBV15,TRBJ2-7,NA,CATSRGTDEQYF,TGTGCCACCAGCAGAGGGACAGACGAGCAGTACTTC
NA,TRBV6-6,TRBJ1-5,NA,CASSYSSGGGQPQHF,TGTGCCAGCAGTTACTCGAGTGGGGGCGGGCAGCCCCAGCATTTT
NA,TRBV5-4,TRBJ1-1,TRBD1,CASSLPLTGGTEAFF,TGTGCCAGCAGCTTGCCCCTGACAGGGGGCACTGAAGCTTTCTTT
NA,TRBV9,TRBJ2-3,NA,CASSASRALSADTQYF,TGTGCCAGCAGCGCTAGCCGGGCCCTTAGCGCAGATACGCAGTATTTT
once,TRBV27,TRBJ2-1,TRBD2,CASSLETSGSSRFF,TGTGCCAGCAGTTTGGAGACTAGCGGGAGCTCGAGGTTCTTC
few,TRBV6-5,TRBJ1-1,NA,CASIRITRQVEAFF,TGTGCCAGCATCCGAATCACTCGACAGGTTGAAGCTTTCTTT
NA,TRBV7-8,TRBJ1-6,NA,CASSPTYNSPLHF,TGTGCCAGCAGCCCCACCTATAATTCACCCCTCCACTTT
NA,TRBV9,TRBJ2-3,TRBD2,CASSPRSRTSGGTDTQYF,TGTGCCAGCAGCCCCCGTTCCCGGACTAGCGGGGGCACAGATACGCAGTATTTT
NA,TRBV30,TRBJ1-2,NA,CAWPRVPGPGYTF,TGTGCCTGGCCCCGGGTTCCGGGTCCTGGCTACACCTTC
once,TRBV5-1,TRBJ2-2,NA,CASSLAGGELFF,TGCGCCAGCAGCTTGGCCGGCGGGGAGCTGTTTTTT
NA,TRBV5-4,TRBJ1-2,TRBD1,CASSPDGTGKSGYTF,TGTGCCAGCAGCCCGGACGGGACAGGGAAAAGTGGCTACACCTTC
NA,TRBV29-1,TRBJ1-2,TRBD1,CSVPGTNPGQGIGYTF,TGCAGCGTCCCGGGAACAAACCCGGGACAGGGGATTGGCTACACCTTC